This T cell receptor (beta chain) originates from a study of cytomegalovirus exposure and HLA in healthy donors. The study, taken as a whole, reports: Prior analysis indicated that the majority of TCR beta V segments exhibited productivity approximately 87% or approximately 30% of the time.

Researchers ran the PCR with 60 Vbeta and 13 Jbeta primers. TCRdb keeps only in-frame clones here, not all; method: immunoSEQ multiplex PCR. The repertoire holds roughly 120,000 clones, with about four fifths as singletons. This CDR3 region has 13 residues. The germline CDR1 and CDR2 sequences are ENHRY and SYGVKD. V lost 7 bases to trimming and J lost 4 bases, with 11 bases between them. A note on this clone: Antigen unknown.

The sequencing input was PBMCs. The sequence derives from a woman between 18 and 30 years old in good health and CMV-seronegative. The chain uses TRBV10-3 and TRBJ2-1; D call uncertain. The chain's CDR3 is CAITADPYNEQFF. The CDR3 DNA reads as TGTGCCATCACGGCGGATCCGTACAATGAGCAGTTCTTC.